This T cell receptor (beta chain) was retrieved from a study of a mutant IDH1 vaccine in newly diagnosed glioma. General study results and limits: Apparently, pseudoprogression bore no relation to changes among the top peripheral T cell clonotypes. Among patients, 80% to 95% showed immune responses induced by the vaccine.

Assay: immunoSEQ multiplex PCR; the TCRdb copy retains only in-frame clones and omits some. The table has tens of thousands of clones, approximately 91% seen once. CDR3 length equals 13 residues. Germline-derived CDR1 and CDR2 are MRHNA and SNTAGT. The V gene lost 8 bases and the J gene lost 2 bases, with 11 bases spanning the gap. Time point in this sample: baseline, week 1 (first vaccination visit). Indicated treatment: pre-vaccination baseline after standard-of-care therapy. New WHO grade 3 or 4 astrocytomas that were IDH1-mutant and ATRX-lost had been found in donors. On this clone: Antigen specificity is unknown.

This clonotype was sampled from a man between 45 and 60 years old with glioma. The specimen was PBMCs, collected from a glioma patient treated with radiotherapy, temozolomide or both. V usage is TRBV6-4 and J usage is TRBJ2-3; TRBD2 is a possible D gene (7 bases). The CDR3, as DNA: TGTGCCAGCGGAGCGGGACACACAGATACGCAGTATTTT. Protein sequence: CASGAGHTDTQYF.